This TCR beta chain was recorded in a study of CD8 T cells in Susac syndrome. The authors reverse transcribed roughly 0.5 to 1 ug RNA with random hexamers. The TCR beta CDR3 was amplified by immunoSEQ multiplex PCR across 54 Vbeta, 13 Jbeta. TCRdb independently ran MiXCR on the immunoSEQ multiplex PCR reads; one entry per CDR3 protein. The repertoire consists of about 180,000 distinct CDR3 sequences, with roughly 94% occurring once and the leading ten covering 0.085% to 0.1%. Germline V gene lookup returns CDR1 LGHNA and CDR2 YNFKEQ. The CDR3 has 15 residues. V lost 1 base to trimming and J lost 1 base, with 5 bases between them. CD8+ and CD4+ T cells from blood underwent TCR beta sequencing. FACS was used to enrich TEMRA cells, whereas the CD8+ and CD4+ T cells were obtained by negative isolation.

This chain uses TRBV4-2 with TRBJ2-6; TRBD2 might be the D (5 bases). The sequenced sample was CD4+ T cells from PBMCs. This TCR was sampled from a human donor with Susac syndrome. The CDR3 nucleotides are TGTGCCAGCAGCCAAGCGGGGTCTGGGGCCAACGTCCTGACTTTC. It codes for CASSQAGSGANVLTF.